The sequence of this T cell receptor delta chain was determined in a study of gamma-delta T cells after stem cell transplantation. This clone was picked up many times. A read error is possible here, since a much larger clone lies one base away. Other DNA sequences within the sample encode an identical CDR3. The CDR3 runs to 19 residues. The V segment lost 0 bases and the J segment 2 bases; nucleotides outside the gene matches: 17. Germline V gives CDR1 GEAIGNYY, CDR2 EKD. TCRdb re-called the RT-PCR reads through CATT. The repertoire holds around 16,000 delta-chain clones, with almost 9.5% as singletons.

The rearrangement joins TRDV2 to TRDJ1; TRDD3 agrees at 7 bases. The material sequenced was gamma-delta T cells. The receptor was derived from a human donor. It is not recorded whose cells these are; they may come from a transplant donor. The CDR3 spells CACDTVQGLGAPLTDKLIF. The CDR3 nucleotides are TGTGCCTGTGACACCGTGCAGGGGCTGGGGGCCCCCCTGACCGATAAACTCATCTTT.